This T cell receptor (beta chain) was identified in a study of OX40 agonist ivuxolimab in advanced cancers. On the study more broadly: Previous treatment with anti-PD-1, anti-PD-L1 or anti-CTLA-4 therapy was allowed; under 50% had received some.

Measured with immunoSEQ multiplex PCR; TCRdb has only the in-frame clones, and not every one. Among fewer than 70,000 clones listed, approximately 90% were seen once. CDR1 and CDR2 (germline): LGHNT, FRNRAP. Between the trimmed V and J ends, which lost 1 base and 3 bases, there was a span of 18 bases. The CDR3 contains 17 residues. The input for sequencing was CD4+ or CD8+ T cells sorted from blood, taken in a trial of the OX40 agonist ivuxolimab. This receptor was obtained from an adult with an advanced solid tumor such as melanoma, head and neck, liver or kidney cancer. The chain employs TRBV12-5 and TRBJ1-2, with D unclear. The CDR3 DNA follows: TGTGCTAGTGGTTTGGCCAGAGGAGGGAGTAACGACTATGGCTACACCTTC. Translating it yields CASGLARGGSNDYGYTF.